The 22 T cell receptor beta chains listed next were all sequenced from one sample in a study of T cell changes during pregnancy in multiple sclerosis. Clones were read by immunoSEQ multiplex PCR, and TCRdb kept only the in-frame ones, dropping some. This table has over 50,000 clones, roughly 89% appearing once. The specimen sequenced was peripheral blood from another person, used as feeder cells. The receptors were sampled from a human donor whose cells served as feeder cells for cultures in a pregnancy study.

This chain connects TRBV30 to TRBJ2-3; possibly TRBD1 or TRBD2 for D (5 bases each). In germline, CDR1 is GTSNPN, CDR2 SVGIG (reference sequence). With 1 base removed from V and 4 bases from J, the gap between germline ends came to 12 bases. CDR3 length: 14 residues. The CDR3 bases are TGTGCCTGGAGTGGGCAGGGAGTAGCAGATACGCAGTATTTT. Its translation is CAWSGQGVADTQYF. Full variable domain (remainder filled in from reference TRBV30 and TRBJ2-3): SQTIHQWPATLVQPVGSPLSLECTVEGTSNPNLYWYRQAAGRGLQLLFYSVGIGQISSEVPQNLSASRPQDRQFILSSKKLLLSDSGFYLCAWSGQGVADTQYFGPGTRLTVL.

The gene calls are TRBV18 and TRBJ2-2; no reliable D call. V gave up 0 bases and J gave up 3 bases, with 11 bases separating them. This CDR3 has 16 residues. Germline V lookup: CDR1 KGHSH, CDR2 LQKENI. CDR3 region: CASSPPSRAYTGELFF. CDR3 coding DNA: TGTGCCAGCTCACCACCCTCTCGGGCATACACCGGGGAGCTGTTTTTT. The full variable domain, with the rest looked up from reference TRBV18 and TRBJ2-2, is NAGVMQNPRHLVRRRGQEARLRCSPMKGHSHVYWYRQLPEEGLKFMVYLQKENIIDESGMPKERFSAEFPKEGPSILRIQQVVRGDSAAYFCASSPPSRAYTGELFFGEGSRLTVL.

The genes are TRBV9 and TRBJ2-7, with TRBD2 as a possible D gene (6 bases). The CDR3 has 14 amino acids. Deletions cut 3 bases from V and 7 bases from J, with 17 bases between. Germline V gives CDR1 SGDLS, CDR2 YYNGEE. The CDR3 is CASSAGTGAWEQYF. The CDR3 DNA sequence: TGTGCCAGCAGCGCCGGGACTGGGGCTTGGGAGCAGTACTTC.

This clone appeared a single time. In DNA, the CDR3 is TGTGCCAGCAGCTTAGGACAGGAGGATGAAAAACTGTTTTTT. Amino acids: CASSLGQEDEKLFF. The chain joins TRBV7-9 to TRBJ1-4, with D possibly matching TRBD1 (6 bases). The CDR3 extends over 14 amino acids. Germline assignment: CDR1 SEHNR and CDR2 FQNEAQ (reference sequence). V lost 1 base and J 6 bases, leaving 9 bases between the germline ends. Looking up the rest from reference TRBV7-9 and TRBJ1-4 gives the full variable domain: DTGVSQNPRHKITKRGQNVTFRCDPISEHNRLYWYRQTLGQGPEFLTYFQNEAQLEKSRLLSDRFSAERPKGSFSTLEIQRTEQGDSAMYLCASSLGQEDEKLFFGSGTQLSVL.

This chain links TRBV11-2 with TRBJ2-7; weak D call: TRBD1 (6 bases). The germline CDR1 and CDR2 sequences are SGHAT and FQNNGV. The V and J ends lost 10 bases and 2 bases respectively, with 21 bases between them. This CDR3 spans 15 amino acids. CDR3 amino acids: CANFLTGHQTYEQYF. CDR3 nucleotides: TGTGCCAACTTTTTGACAGGCCACCAAACCTACGAGCAGTACTTC.

The rearrangement joins TRBV4-3 to TRBJ1-4; D perhaps matches TRBD1 (6 bases). Trimming cost V 1 base and J 0 bases, with 9 bases left between them. Germline V CDR1 and CDR2: LGHNA, YSLEER. CDR3 length equals 16 residues. The CDR3 DNA follows: TGCGCCAGCAGCCAAGGCAGGGGAGCAACTAATGAAAAACTGTTTTTT. This sequence encodes CASSQGRGATNEKLFF.

This sequence joins TRBV30 and TRBJ1-3, with 8 bases aligning to TRBD1. Germline V gene data show CDR1 as GTSNPN and CDR2 as SVGIG (reference sequence). This CDR3 is 16 amino acids long. J was trimmed by 2 bases and V by 1 base; bases with no gene match: 7. CDR3 DNA sequence: TGTGCCTGGAGTGCCGGGACAGGTACAACTGGAAACACCATATATTTT. This sequence encodes CAWSAGTGTTGNTIYF.

The chain employs TRBV2 and TRBJ1-5, with 8 bases matching TRBD1. CDR3 length: 15 amino acids. CDR1 is SNHLY and CDR2 is FYNNEI in the germline V gene. Germline trimming cut 6 bases from V and 0 bases from J; bases unmatched to any gene: 4. The CDR3 reads CASSGQGISNQPQHF. DNA for the CDR3: TGTGCCAGCAGCGGACAGGGCATTAGCAATCAGCCCCAGCATTTT.

The V call is TRBV9, the J call TRBJ2-2; D possibly corresponds to TRBD1 (6 bases). CDR1 is SGDLS and CDR2 is YYNGEE in the germline V gene. There are 16 residues in the CDR3. V dropped 2 bases and J dropped 3 bases, with 14 bases sitting between them. Here the CDR3 DNA reads TGTGCCAGCAGCGTTAAGCAGGGGATTGACACCGGGGAGCTGTTTTTT. Translation gives CASSVKQGIDTGELFF.

Here the CDR3 DNA reads TGTGCCTGGATTCCGAGGATCTCTGGAAACACCATATATTTT. It translates to CAWIPRISGNTIYF. The chain combines TRBV30 with TRBJ1-3; D is unresolved. Germline-derived CDR1 and CDR2 are GTSNPN and SVGIG (reference sequence). Trimming took 4 bases from V and 0 from J, leaving 10 bases between them. The CDR3 consists of 14 residues.

The chain has TRBV7-2 and TRBJ1-6; D is unclear. CDR1 and CDR2 (germline): SGHTA, FQGNSA. V was clipped by 1 base and J by 7 bases, with 17 bases between them. The CDR3 has 17 amino acids. CDR3 residues: CASSLEGRQAGNSPLHF. CDR3 coding DNA: TGTGCCAGCAGCTTAGAAGGTCGGCAGGCGGGAAATTCACCCCTCCACTTT.

This CDR3 reads CASSLDTGRDTQYF. The CDR3 nucleotides are TGCGCCAGCAGCTTGGATACAGGGCGGGATACGCAGTATTTT. V and J are TRBV5-1 and TRBJ2-3; perhaps TRBD1 as D (6 bases). V lost 0 bases to trimming and J lost 6 bases, with 11 bases between them. Per germline, CDR1 SGHRS and CDR2 YFSETQ. The CDR3 consists of 14 residues.

The chain employs TRBV28 and TRBJ2-3, with D hard to call. The CDR3 is 12 residues long. Trimming took 7 bases from V and 2 from J, leaving 7 bases between them. CDR1 is MDHEN, CDR2 SYDVKM, per germline. DNA of the CDR3: TGTGCCAGCAAGACCCCCACAGATACGCAGTATTTT. It encodes CASKTPTDTQYF.

The genes are TRBV19 and TRBJ1-1; 9 bases are shared with TRBD1. After removal of 4 bases from V and 7 bases from J, the junction contained 10 bases not matched to a gene. CDR3 length: 15 amino acids. Per germline, CDR1 LNHDA and CDR2 SQIVND (reference sequence). CDR3 nucleotide sequence: TGTGCCAGTAGTAGGGACAGGGTCTATAGGAGTGAAGCTTTCTTT. It specifies CASSRDRVYRSEAFF.

This clone is classed as medium-sized (0.01 to 0.1%). This chain joins TRBV6-6 and TRBJ1-3; tentative D call: TRBD1 (6 bases). The germline V gene encodes CDR1 MNHNY and CDR2 SVGAGI (reference sequence). Trimming took 6 bases from V and 3 from J, leaving 12 bases between them. This CDR3 comprises 14 residues. The CDR3, as DNA: TGTGCCAGCAGACCCCGGGACAATGGAAACACCATATATTTT. Amino acids: CASRPRDNGNTIYF.

The CDR3 sequence is CASSLERNTGELFF. The DNA of the CDR3 is TGTGCCAGCAGCTTAGAAAGGAACACCGGGGAGCTGTTTTTT. V usage is TRBV11-1 and J usage is TRBJ2-2; D remains ambiguous. This CDR3 is 14 amino acids long. CDR1 is SGHAT, CDR2 FQDESV, per germline (reference sequence). Trimming removed 1 base at V and 1 base at J, with 4 bases between.

The J gene is TRBJ2-7, the V gene TRBV18; no clear D gene. Germline V lookup: CDR1 KGHSH, CDR2 LQKENI. V shed 2 bases and J shed 4 bases, with 12 bases lying between them. The CDR3 has 14 residues. The CDR3 sequence: CASSPGEGGYEQYF. The CDR3 coding sequence is TGTGCCAGCTCACCAGGGGAAGGTGGTTACGAGCAGTACTTC.

The chain links TRBV14 to TRBJ1-1; unclear D gene. V lost 0 bases to trimming and J lost 4 bases, with 12 bases between them. This CDR3 contains 15 residues. The germline V gene encodes CDR1 SGHDN and CDR2 FVKESK. CDR3 in DNA: TGTGCCAGCAGCCAAGATTCACTAGGTTCCACTGAAGCTTTCTTT. This gives the protein CASSQDSLGSTEAFF.

The gene calls are TRBV5-8 and TRBJ2-7; D remains unclear. The CDR3 extends over 16 amino acids. CDR1 is SGHTS, CDR2 YDEGEE, per germline. V lost 3 bases, J lost 2 bases, and 18 bases lay in between. The CDR3 is CASSSRWAKLAYEQYF. CDR3 nucleotide sequence: TGTGCCAGCAGCTCTCGGTGGGCCAAACTGGCCTACGAGCAGTACTTC.

The rearrangement joins TRBV5-6 to TRBJ1-2; TRBD1 aligns across 7 bases. Looked up from germline, CDR1 is SGHDT and CDR2 is YYEEEE. This CDR3 region has 14 residues. Germline trimming cut 3 bases from V and 3 bases from J; bases unmatched to any gene: 5. CDR3 region: CASSSRQGDYGYTF. CDR3 bases: TGTGCCAGCAGCTCGAGACAGGGAGACTATGGCTACACCTTC.

The chain is built from TRBV18 and TRBJ1-4; the match to TRBD1 covers 10 bases. This CDR3 region has 14 residues. The V and J ends lost 3 bases and 6 bases, in that order; junction bases with no gene match: 1. The germline V gene has CDR1 KGHSH and CDR2 LQKENI. CDR3 sequence: CASSPTGGDEKLFF. CDR3 coding DNA: TGTGCCAGCTCACCGACAGGGGGCGATGAAAAACTGTTTTTT.

The chain employs TRBV5-6 and TRBJ1-1; D unclear. V lost 4 bases and J 7 bases, leaving 8 bases between the germline ends. CDR3 length: 11 residues. Germline V gene data show CDR1 as SGHDT and CDR2 as YYEEEE. This chain's CDR3 is CASSLDYEAFF. Here the CDR3 DNA reads TGTGCCAGCAGCCTGGACTATGAAGCTTTCTTT. The full variable domain, in which reference TRBV5-6 and TRBJ1-1 provide the parts outside the CDR3, is DAGVTQSPTHLIKTRGQQVTLRCSPKSGHDTVSWYQQALGQGPQFIFQYYEEEERQRGNFPDRFSGHQFPNYSSELNVNALLLGDSALYLCASSLDYEAFFGQGTRLTVV.